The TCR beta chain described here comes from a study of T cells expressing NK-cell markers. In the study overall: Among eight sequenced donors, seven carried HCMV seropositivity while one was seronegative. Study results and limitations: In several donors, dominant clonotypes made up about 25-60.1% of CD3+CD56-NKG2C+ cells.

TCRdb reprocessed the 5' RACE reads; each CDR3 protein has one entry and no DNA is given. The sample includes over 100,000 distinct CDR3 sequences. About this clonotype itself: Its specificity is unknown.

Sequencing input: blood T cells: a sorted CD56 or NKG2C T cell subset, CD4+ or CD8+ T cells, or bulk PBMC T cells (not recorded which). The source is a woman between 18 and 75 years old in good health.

CDR3 region: CASSLVWRGGTGELFF. This sequence joins TRBV7-8 and TRBJ2-2; TCRdb returns TRBD1, unconfirmable since there is no DNA. The CDR3 runs 16 residues. Germline V gene data show CDR1 as SGHVS and CDR2 as FQNEAQ. Supplemented by reference TRBV7-8 and TRBJ2-2, the full variable domain reads GAGVSQSPRYKVAKRGQDVALRCDPISGHVSLFWYQQALGQGPEFLTYFQNEAQLDKSGLPSDRFFAERPEGSVSTLKIQRTQQEDSAVYLCASSLVWRGGTGELFFGEGSRLTVL.